These 18 T cell receptor beta chains were all obtained from the same sample, sequenced in a study of blood T cell repertoires in COVID-19. Clones were read by immunoSEQ multiplex PCR, and TCRdb kept only the in-frame ones, dropping some. The sample has around 230,000 clones, 80% to 90% seen once. The sample comprised PBMCs or T cells enriched from blood (not recorded which). The receptors were sampled from a middle-aged man who had recovered from COVID-19.

The chain joins TRBV4-1 to TRBJ2-1; maybe TRBD2 (5 bases). CDR3 length: 17 amino acids. Germline CDR1 MGHRA, CDR2 YSYEKL. V was cut by 0 bases and J by 0 bases, with 12 bases left in between. The CDR3 nucleotides read TGCGCCAGCAGCCAAGAGGTAGCGAGGAGCTCCTACAATGAGCAGTTCTTC. Amino acid sequence: CASSQEVARSSYNEQFF.

V is TRBV15 and J is TRBJ1-1; D unclear. Trimming took off 1 base at V and 11 bases at J, with 11 bases between the two ends. The CDR3 contains 12 residues. The germline gives CDR1 LNHNV, CDR2 YYDKDF (reference sequence). The CDR3: CATSRGTGEAFF. The DNA of the CDR3 is TGTGCCACCAGCAGAGGGACTGGGGAGGCTTTCTTT.

This clone was seen repeatedly, ten times or more. This chain links TRBV19 with TRBJ2-7; possible D gene TRBD2, 5 bases. Germline V gene lookup returns CDR1 LNHDA and CDR2 SQIVND (reference sequence). The V and J ends lost 5 bases and 6 bases respectively, with 14 bases between them. The CDR3 has 13 amino acids. CDR3 amino acids: CASSQRASFEQYF. The CDR3 DNA reads TGTGCCAGTAGTCAAAGGGCTAGCTTCGAGCAGTACTTC.

The CDR3 loop reads CAWRGQGPEIKNTIYF. The CDR3 nucleotides read TGTGCCTGGAGAGGACAGGGACCTGAAATTAAAAACACCATATATTTT. The chain couples TRBV30 to TRBJ1-3; 8 positions agree with TRBD1. The CDR3 spans 16 residues. Germline CDR1 GTSNPN, CDR2 SVGIG (reference sequence). Unmatched junction bases numbered 13, after V lost 3 bases and J lost 6 bases.

The chain has TRBV4-1 and TRBJ2-1; 14 bases match TRBD2. V was clipped by 3 bases and J by 6 bases; unmatched bases: 10. Germline assignment: CDR1 MGHRA and CDR2 YSYEKL. The CDR3 extends over 18 amino acids. The CDR3 here is CASSQLDRTSGRFNEQFF. The CDR3 bases are TGCGCCAGCAGCCAGCTTGACCGGACTAGCGGGAGGTTCAATGAGCAGTTCTTC.

The V and J genes are TRBV7-9 and TRBJ2-5; 15 nucleotides align to TRBD2. CDR3 size: 16 residues. The germline gives CDR1 SEHNR, CDR2 FQNEAQ (reference sequence). The J segment lost 6 bases and the V segment lost 1 base, leaving 3 bases of the junction unmatched. CDR3 in DNA: TGTGCCAGCAGCTTAGATGGGACTAGCGGGGGGAAGACCCAGTACTTC. It is translated as CASSLDGTSGGKTQYF.

The J gene is TRBJ2-5, the V gene TRBV5-1; 13 bases are shared with TRBD2. Trimming cost V 4 bases and J 3 bases; bases outside gene matches: 6. There are 16 residues in the CDR3. CDR1 is SGHRS, CDR2 YFSETQ, per germline. This chain's CDR3 is CASSDRTSGRKETQYF. Here the CDR3 DNA reads TGCGCCAGCAGCGATCGGACTAGCGGGAGAAAAGAGACCCAGTACTTC.

V is TRBV2 and J is TRBJ2-7; D gene ambiguous. The ends were cut back, 5 bases at V and 6 bases at J, with 11 bases in the middle. From germline, CDR1 is SNHLY and CDR2 FYNNEI. This CDR3 contains 12 residues. As DNA, the CDR3 is TGTGCCAGCAGTCAAATAAACACCGAGCAGTACTTC. Residues: CASSQINTEQYF.

This clone has just one count. This chain joins TRBV6-6 and TRBJ1-2; a possible D gene is TRBD1 (6 bases). Trimming took 6 bases from V and 8 from J, leaving 19 bases between them. The germline V gene encodes CDR1 MNHNY and CDR2 SVGAGI (reference sequence). The CDR3 runs 14 residues. The CDR3 region is CASRETGTLIGYTF. DNA of the CDR3: TGTGCCAGCAGAGAGACAGGAACCTTAATCGGCTACACCTTC.

The V call is TRBV7-9, the J call TRBJ1-2; D is ambiguous. CDR1 is SEHNR and CDR2 is FQNEAQ in the germline V gene (reference sequence). V lost 2 bases and J lost 12, with 16 bases in between. The CDR3 covers 13 residues. The CDR3 bases are TGTGCCAGCAGCTTACCGGGTGAGAAAAAGGACACCTTC. It is translated as CASSLPGEKKDTF. Looking up the rest from reference TRBV7-9 and TRBJ1-2 gives the full variable domain: DTGVSQNPRHKITKRGQNVTFRCDPISEHNRLYWYRQTLGQGPEFLTYFQNEAQLEKSRLLSDRFSAERPKGSFSTLEIQRTEQGDSAMYLCASSLPGEKKDTFGSGTRLTVV.

The chain couples TRBV7-9 to TRBJ1-3; D perhaps matches TRBD1 (5 bases). Trimming left V 1 base short and J 4 bases short, with 5 bases between. Germline V gives CDR1 SEHNR, CDR2 FQNEAQ (reference sequence). The CDR3 spans 13 residues. The DNA of the CDR3 is TGTGCCAGCAGCTTAGGACAGGGAAACACCATATATTTT. The encoded protein is CASSLGQGNTIYF. Full variable domain (rest looked up from reference TRBV7-9 and TRBJ1-3): DTGVSQNPRHKITKRGQNVTFRCDPISEHNRLYWYRQTLGQGPEFLTYFQNEAQLEKSRLLSDRFSAERPKGSFSTLEIQRTEQGDSAMYLCASSLGQGNTIYFGEGSWLTVV.

As DNA, the CDR3 is TGTGCCAGCAGCTTAGCTACGGGAACGGCCAATGAGCAGTTCTTC. Translation gives CASSLATGTANEQFF. This sequence joins TRBV7-9 and TRBJ2-1; D possibly corresponds to TRBD2 (5 bases). In germline, CDR1 is SEHNR, CDR2 FQNEAQ (reference sequence). The V end lost 0 bases, the J end lost 6 bases, and 12 bases lay between the germline ends. The CDR3 is 15 amino acids. The entire variable domain, with the rest obtained from reference TRBV7-9 and TRBJ2-1, is as follows: DTGVSQNPRHKITKRGQNVTFRCDPISEHNRLYWYRQTLGQGPEFLTYFQNEAQLEKSRLLSDRFSAERPKGSFSTLEIQRTEQGDSAMYLCASSLATGTANEQFFGPGTRLTVL.

The V call is TRBV6-5, the J call TRBJ1-2; 8 positions agree with TRBD1. The V gene's germline CDR1 is MNHEY and CDR2 SVGAGI. J lost 3 bases, V lost 4 bases, and 7 bases had no gene match. The CDR3 consists of 15 residues. The CDR3: CASSSRQGFDYGYTF. The CDR3 DNA is TGTGCCAGCAGTTCTAGACAGGGGTTTGACTATGGCTACACCTTC.

The CDR3 sequence is CASSVEVGGTGLYEQYF. The CDR3 DNA follows: TGTGCCAGCAGCGTAGAGGTTGGGGGGACAGGGCTTTACGAGCAGTACTTC. The chain employs TRBV9 and TRBJ2-7; 9 bases map to TRBD1. J lost 4 bases, V lost 0 bases, and 11 bases had no gene match. Germline V lookup: CDR1 SGDLS, CDR2 YYNGEE. The CDR3 consists of 17 residues.

In this sample, this clone turned up once. CDR3 protein: CASTPQGLQETQYF. The CDR3 region has the DNA TGCGCCAGCACCCCGCAGGGCCTCCAAGAGACCCAGTACTTC. The chain is built from TRBV5-1 and TRBJ2-5; possible D gene TRBD1, 5 bases. Germline V gene lookup returns CDR1 SGHRS and CDR2 YFSETQ. Trimming pared 6 bases from V and 1 base from J, leaving 13 bases between. The CDR3 extends over 14 amino acids.

The gene calls are TRBV24-1 and TRBJ1-4; 9 positions agree with TRBD1. This CDR3 spans 16 amino acids. The V and J ends lost 3 bases and 6 bases, in that order; junction bases with no gene match: 7. The germline V gene encodes CDR1 KGHDR and CDR2 SFDVKD. CDR3 sequence: CATSDPGQGIDEKLFF. In nucleotides, the CDR3 is TGTGCCACCAGTGATCCAGGACAGGGGATCGATGAAAAACTGTTTTTT.

The chain is built from TRBV10-3 and TRBJ1-1; 11 bases line up with TRBD1. CDR1 is ENHRY, CDR2 SYGVKD, per germline. The CDR3 spans 14 residues. Germline trimming cut 6 bases from V and 6 bases from J; bases unmatched to any gene: 6. CDR3 coding DNA: TGTGCCATCAGCCCAGGACAGGGGGCGTCTGAAGCTTTCTTT. This sequence encodes CAISPGQGASEAFF.

The chain links TRBV27 to TRBJ2-3, with TRBD1 as a possible D gene (5 bases). The V end lost 7 bases, the J end lost 3 bases, and 26 bases lay between the germline ends. CDR1 and CDR2 from the germline V gene are MNHEY and SMNVEV (reference sequence). The CDR3 is 18 residues long. CDR3 DNA sequence: TGTGCCAGCACCAATACCAGGAGACTCGGACAAGAAACAGATACGCAGTATTTT. It yields the protein CASTNTRRLGQETDTQYF.